What follows are 22 T cell receptor beta chains derived from one specimen sequenced in a study of patients and donors after allogeneic stem cell transplantation. MiXCR, run by TCRdb on the RT-PCR reads, gives a single entry per CDR3 protein. Among over 350,000 distinct CDR3 sequences, around 15% were seen once, and the ten largest hold 7.2%. The sequencing sample was made of blood, either unsorted or a sorted T cell fraction (not recorded which). The receptor source for this set is a human donor who was either an allogeneic HSCT recipient or a stem cell or donor lymphocyte infusion donor (not recorded which). It is not recorded whose cells these are; they may come from a transplant donor.

This clonotype has ten or more counts. V and J are TRBV5-1 and TRBJ2-7; 7 nucleotides align to TRBD1. The CDR3 is made up of 13 amino acids. The germline V gene encodes CDR1 SGHRS and CDR2 YFSETQ. V lost 9 bases to trimming and J lost 7 bases; unmatched junction nucleotides: 13. CDR3 coding DNA: TGCGCCACCGGAACAGGGGACCAGGGGGAGCAGTACTTC. This encodes CATGTGDQGEQYF.

This clonotype was seen more than once but under ten times. The genes are TRBV7-8 and TRBJ1-4, with no clear D. The germline V and J ends were trimmed by 5 bases and 1 base, with 5 bases remaining between them. Germline assignment: CDR1 SGHVS and CDR2 FQNEAQ. This CDR3 region has 13 residues. The CDR3 spells CASSVRTNEKLFF. For the CDR3, the DNA is TGTGCCAGCAGCGTGAGAACTAATGAAAAACTGTTTTTT. Full variable domain (missing parts from reference TRBV7-8 and TRBJ1-4): GAGVSQSPRYKVAKRGQDVALRCDPISGHVSLFWYQQALGQGPEFLTYFQNEAQLDKSGLPSDRFFAERPEGSVSTLKIQRTQQEDSAVYLCASSVRTNEKLFFGSGTQLSVL.

This clonotype was detected a few times. The gene calls are TRBV5-1 and TRBJ2-3; no clear D. The CDR3 contains 15 residues. V lost 5 bases to trimming and J lost 0 bases, with 13 bases between them. In germline, CDR1 is SGHRS, CDR2 YFSETQ. CDR3 sequence reads: CASSLTLSSTDTQYF. CDR3 sequence (DNA): TGCGCCAGCAGTCTGACACTATCTAGCACAGATACGCAGTATTTT.

This clonotype occurred a few times. CDR3 coding DNA: TGCAGTGCTAGACGGCGGGCTAACTCCTACAATGAGCAGTTCTTC. As protein: CSARRRANSYNEQFF. The chain uses TRBV20-1 and TRBJ2-1, with D tentatively TRBD2 (5 bases). The CDR3 covers 15 residues. The V gene lost 2 bases and the J gene lost 0 bases, with 11 bases spanning the gap. Germline-derived CDR1 and CDR2 are DFQATT and SNEGSKA (reference sequence).

This clonotype was observed a handful of times. This chain joins TRBV6-1 and TRBJ1-2; the match to TRBD1 covers 10 bases. V lost 7 bases, J lost 4 bases, and 12 bases stayed unmatched. This CDR3 has 16 amino acids. Per the germline V gene, CDR1 is MNHNS and CDR2 is SASEGT. The CDR3 DNA follows: TGTGCCAGCATCCCCTCAGGGACAGGGGTGCGCTATGGCTACACCTTC. This translates into CASIPSGTGVRYGYTF.

This clonotype was observed a handful of times. V is TRBV7-9 and J is TRBJ1-3; D possibly corresponds to TRBD1 (6 bases). Germline CDR1 SEHNR, CDR2 FQNEAQ (reference sequence). This CDR3 has 14 amino acids. Trimming stripped 4 bases from V and 5 bases from J, with 12 bases between. For the CDR3, the DNA is TGTGCCAGCAGCTCGGTGGACAGACGAAACACCATATATTTT. Its translation is CASSSVDRRNTIYF.

This clonotype was seen ten or more times. The chain joins TRBV6-1 to TRBJ1-2; maybe TRBD1 (5 bases). Trimming removed 3 bases at V and 8 bases at J, with 19 bases between. The CDR3 length is 15 residues. Germline V gene data show CDR1 as MNHNS and CDR2 as SASEGT. The CDR3 sequence: CASSDVGTPPGGYTF. The CDR3 bases are TGTGCCAGCAGTGATGTAGGGACCCCACCGGGAGGCTACACCTTC.

This clonotype was detected a few times. The J gene is TRBJ2-1, the V gene TRBV2; 14 bases fit TRBD2. V dropped 6 bases and J dropped 12; count of bases not matched to a gene: 7. The germline CDR1 and CDR2 sequences are SNHLY and FYNNEI. CDR3 length equals 14 residues. CDR3 in DNA: TGTGCCAGCAGAGGACTAGCGGGAGGCCGTGGGCAGTTCTTC. Protein: CASRGLAGGRGQFF.

This clonotype was recorded at least ten times. This chain joins TRBV12-3 or TRBV12-4 and TRBJ2-6, with 10 positions matching TRBD1. Trimming cost V 7 bases and J 2 bases; bases outside gene matches: 8. The length of the CDR3 is 17 residues. Here the CDR3 DNA reads TGTGCCAGCACCTATGACAGGGGGCGACCTGGGGCCAACGTCCTGACTTTC. This encodes CASTYDRGRPGANVLTF.

In this sample, this clonotype turned up a few times. The chain carries TRBV5-1 and TRBJ2-7; D may be TRBD2 (5 bases). The CDR3 runs to 14 residues. V was clipped by 5 bases and J by 4 bases, with 16 bases between them. The germline CDR1 and CDR2 sequences are SGHRS and YFSETQ. CDR3 nucleotide sequence: TGCGCCAGCAGTCCCCTCGGGGTTCATTACGAGCAGTACTTC. Translated, it gives CASSPLGVHYEQYF.

The sample holds a few counts of this clonotype. The J gene is TRBJ2-7, the V gene TRBV6-1, with 7 bases that match TRBD1. Germline trimming cut 6 bases from V and 0 bases from J; bases unmatched to any gene: 8. CDR3 length equals 15 residues. The germline V gene has CDR1 MNHNS and CDR2 SASEGT. Here the CDR3 reads CASSQDRPNSYEQYF. The DNA of the CDR3 is TGTGCCAGCAGCCAGGACAGGCCGAACTCCTACGAGCAGTACTTC.

There are a few counts of this clonotype. The chain uses TRBV7-3 and TRBJ2-1; 9 nucleotides match TRBD2. V lost 0 bases to trimming and J lost 6 bases; unmatched junction nucleotides: 9. The CDR3 totals 17 residues. Germline lookup yields CDR1 SGHTA and CDR2 FQGTGA. The CDR3 coding sequence is TGTGCCAGCAGCTTAACGCGGGGCGGGAGGGCCGCCAATGAGCAGTTCTTC. It encodes CASSLTRGGRAANEQFF.

V usage is TRBV12-3 or TRBV12-4 and J usage is TRBJ2-7; 10 nucleotides match TRBD2. CDR3 length: 14 residues. V gave up 3 bases and J gave up 2 bases; unmatched junction bases: 1. CDR3 sequence: CASSFGTSAYEQYF. The CDR3 DNA reads TGTGCCAGCAGTTTTGGGACTAGCGCCTACGAGCAGTACTTC.

In this sample, this clonotype turned up a few times. The gene calls are TRBV6-2 or TRBV6-3 and TRBJ1-1, with TRBD1 matching 8 bases. Germline V gene sequence: CDR1 MNHEY, CDR2 SVGEGT. The CDR3 is 15 amino acids. The V segment lost 7 bases and the J segment 3 bases; nucleotides outside the gene matches: 10. DNA of the CDR3: TGTGCCAGCACCATGGGGACAGGTGGGTACACTGAAGCTTTCTTT. It is translated as CASTMGTGGYTEAFF.

The genes are TRBV30 and TRBJ2-7; D is ambiguous. The CDR3 runs 14 residues. Germline V gene sequence: CDR1 GTSNPN, CDR2 SVGIG (reference sequence). The V end was cut by 5 bases, the J end by 0 bases, with 14 bases between. Written as DNA, the CDR3 is TGTGCCTGGCGCACCGGATACCCCTCCTACGAGCAGTACTTC. Its translation is CAWRTGYPSYEQYF.

The V call is TRBV21-1, the J call TRBJ1-1; the D call in the table, TRBD1, was not verified against the DNA. TRBV21-1 is flagged as a pseudogene. The CDR3 has 14 residues. CDR3 region: CASSPHRGNTEAFF. CDR3 sequence (DNA): TGTGCCAGCAGCCCACACAGGGGGAACACTGAAGCTTTCTTT.

This clonotype was recorded at least ten times. The chain recombines TRBV12-3 or TRBV12-4 with TRBJ2-1; TRBD1 aligns across 10 bases. The CDR3 consists of 15 residues. V shed 6 bases, J shed 1 base, and the junction held 3 bases outside the gene matches. The CDR3 DNA follows: TGTGCCAGCAGAAGACAGGGGGCATCCTACAATGAGCAGTTCTTC. Translated: CASRRQGASYNEQFF.

This clonotype was recorded many times. The gene calls are TRBV12-3 or TRBV12-4 and TRBJ1-2; D unclear. With 0 bases removed from V and 0 bases from J, the gap between germline ends came to 5 bases. This CDR3 is 14 amino acids long. The CDR3 DNA reads TGTGCCAGCAGTTTAGCCCACGCTAACTATGGCTACACCTTC. Protein: CASSLAHANYGYTF.

This clonotype appeared a few times. The genes are TRBV19 and TRBJ2-2, with D possibly matching TRBD1 (6 bases). CDR3 length: 15 residues. V was shortened by 2 bases and J by 1 base, with 8 bases between the two germline ends. Germline values: CDR1 LNHDA, CDR2 SQIVND (reference sequence). The CDR3 sequence: CASSIRTVNTGELFF. As DNA, the CDR3 is TGTGCCAGTAGTATAAGGACAGTGAACACCGGGGAGCTGTTTTTT.

This clonotype was detected a few times. The chain combines TRBV29-1 with TRBJ2-7, with 10 bases matching TRBD2. The ends lost 6 bases at V and 0 bases at J; junction bases unmatched: 5. Germline lookup yields CDR1 SQVTM and CDR2 ANQGSEA. The CDR3 sequence is 14 residues long. CDR3 nucleotides: TGCAGCGTAGTAACTAGCGGGAACTCCTACGAGCAGTACTTC. The encoded protein is CSVVTSGNSYEQYF.

This clonotype was counted only a few times. The chain links TRBV6-1 to TRBJ2-2; tentatively, D is TRBD2 (5 bases). The CDR3 is made up of 13 amino acids. The V gene lost 7 bases and the J gene lost 5 bases, with 11 bases spanning the gap. Germline loops: CDR1 MNHNS, CDR2 SASEGT. The chain's CDR3 is CASTLERTGELFF. DNA for the CDR3: TGTGCCAGCACCCTCGAGCGGACCGGGGAGCTGTTTTTT.

This clonotype was recorded many times. V gene TRBV29-1 combines with J gene TRBJ1-1; no clear D. The CDR3 runs to 10 residues. Germline V CDR1 and CDR2: SQVTM, ANQGSEA. The V and J ends lost 3 bases and 6 bases respectively, with 5 bases between them. CDR3: CSVDSSEAFF. Written as DNA, the CDR3 is TGCAGCGTTGATTCCTCTGAAGCTTTCTTT.